The text below deals with one T cell receptor (beta chain). Its antigen remains unidentified. Losses at the gene ends were 4 bases for V and 1 base for J; bases not matched to a gene: 0. The CDR3 is 13 residues long. CDR1 is SNHLY and CDR2 is FYNNEI in the germline V gene. The entry originates in a study of T cell responses to AZD1222 COVID-19 vaccine. The repertoire was sequenced with immunoSEQ multiplex PCR; TCRdb's copy has only in-frame clones and lacks some. Of around 70,000 clones in the sample, approximately 90% were seen once. General study points: Two doses of AZD1222 preceded a rise in Spike-specific TCR breadth and depth.

This material consisted of peripheral blood, taken on day 0 of AZD1222 vaccination. The chain joins TRBV2 to TRBJ1-1; TRBD1 agrees at 7 bases. This TCR was sampled from an adult in good health. In DNA, the CDR3 is TGTGCCAGCAGTGGGGACAGGAACACTGAAGCTTTCTTT. This sequence encodes CASSGDRNTEAFF. The full variable domain, its missing parts supplied by reference TRBV2 and TRBJ1-1, is EPEVTQTPSHQVTQMGQEVILRCVPISNHLYFYWYRQILGQKVEFLVSFYNNEISEKSEIFDDQFSVERPDGSNFTLKIRSTKLEDSAMYFCASSGDRNTEAFFGQGTRLTVV.